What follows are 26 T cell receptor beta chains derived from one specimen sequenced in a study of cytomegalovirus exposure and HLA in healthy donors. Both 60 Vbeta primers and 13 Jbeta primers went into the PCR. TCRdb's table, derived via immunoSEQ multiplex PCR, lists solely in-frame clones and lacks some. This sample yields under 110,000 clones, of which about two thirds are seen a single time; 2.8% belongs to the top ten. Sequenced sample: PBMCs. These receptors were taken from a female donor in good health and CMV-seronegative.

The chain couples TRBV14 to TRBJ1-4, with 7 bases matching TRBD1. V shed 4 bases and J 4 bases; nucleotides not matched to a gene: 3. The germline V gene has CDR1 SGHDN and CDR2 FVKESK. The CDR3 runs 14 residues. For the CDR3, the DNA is TGTGCCAGCAGCCGAGGGACAGATAATGAAAAACTGTTTTTT. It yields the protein CASSRGTDNEKLFF.

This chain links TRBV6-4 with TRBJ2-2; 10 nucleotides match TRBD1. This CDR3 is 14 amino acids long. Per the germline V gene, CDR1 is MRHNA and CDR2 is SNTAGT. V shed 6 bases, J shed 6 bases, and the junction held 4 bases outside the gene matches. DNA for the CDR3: TGTGCCAGCAGGAGGACAGGGGGGTCCGGGGAGCTGTTTTTT. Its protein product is CASRRTGGSGELFF.

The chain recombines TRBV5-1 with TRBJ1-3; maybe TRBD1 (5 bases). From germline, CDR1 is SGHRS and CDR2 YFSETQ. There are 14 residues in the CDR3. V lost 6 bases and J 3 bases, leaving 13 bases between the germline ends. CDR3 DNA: TGCGCCAGCAACCTCGGGGGTAATGGAAACACCATATATTTT. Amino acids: CASNLGGNGNTIYF.

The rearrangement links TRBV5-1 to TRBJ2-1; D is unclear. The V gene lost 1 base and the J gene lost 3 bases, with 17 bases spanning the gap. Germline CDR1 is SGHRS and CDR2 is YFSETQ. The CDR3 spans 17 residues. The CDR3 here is CASSLNSALSGYNEQFF. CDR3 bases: TGCGCCAGCAGCTTGAATTCTGCGCTTTCGGGCTACAATGAGCAGTTCTTC.

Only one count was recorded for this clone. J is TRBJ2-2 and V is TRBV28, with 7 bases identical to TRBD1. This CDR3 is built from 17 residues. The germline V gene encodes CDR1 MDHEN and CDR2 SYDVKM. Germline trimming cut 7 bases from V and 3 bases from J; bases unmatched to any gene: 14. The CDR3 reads CASNFDRVIGDTGELFF. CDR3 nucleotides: TGTGCCAGCAATTTCGACAGGGTGATCGGGGACACCGGGGAGCTGTTTTTT.

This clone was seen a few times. The CDR3 reads CASSLAVAGGNEQFF. DNA for the CDR3: TGCGCCAGCAGCTTGGCGGTAGCGGGAGGAAATGAGCAGTTCTTC. V is TRBV5-1 and J is TRBJ2-1, with 10 bases matching TRBD2. The length of the CDR3 is 15 residues. The V gene end was trimmed by 0 bases and the J gene end by 7 bases; junction bases not matched to a gene: 4. Germline assignment: CDR1 SGHRS and CDR2 YFSETQ. Full variable domain (missing parts from reference TRBV5-1 and TRBJ2-1): KAGVTQTPRYLIKTRGQQVTLSCSPISGHRSVSWYQQTPGQGLQFLFEYFSETQRNKGNFPGRFSGRQFSNSRSEMNVSTLELGDSALYLCASSLAVAGGNEQFFGPGTRLTVL.

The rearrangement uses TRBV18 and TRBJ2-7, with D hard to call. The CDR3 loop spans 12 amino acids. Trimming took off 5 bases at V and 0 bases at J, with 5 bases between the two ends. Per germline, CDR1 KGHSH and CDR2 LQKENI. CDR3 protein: CASSSSSYEQYF. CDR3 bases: TGTGCCAGCTCATCCAGCTCCTACGAGCAGTACTTC.

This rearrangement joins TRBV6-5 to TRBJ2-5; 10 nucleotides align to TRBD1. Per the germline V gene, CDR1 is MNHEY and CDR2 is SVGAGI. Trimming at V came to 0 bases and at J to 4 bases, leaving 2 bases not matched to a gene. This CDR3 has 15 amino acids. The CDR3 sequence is CASSYSGQGRETQYF. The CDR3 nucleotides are TGTGCCAGCAGTTACTCGGGACAGGGGAGAGAGACCCAGTACTTC.

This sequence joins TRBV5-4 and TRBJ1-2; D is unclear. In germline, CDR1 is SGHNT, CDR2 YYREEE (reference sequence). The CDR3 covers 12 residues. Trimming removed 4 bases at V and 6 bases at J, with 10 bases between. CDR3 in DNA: TGTGCCAGCAGCCCAGGAGGCCATGGCTACACCTTC. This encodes CASSPGGHGYTF.

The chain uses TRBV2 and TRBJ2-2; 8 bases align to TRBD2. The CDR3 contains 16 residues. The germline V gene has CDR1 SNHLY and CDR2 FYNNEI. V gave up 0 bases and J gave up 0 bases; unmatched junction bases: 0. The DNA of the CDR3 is TGTGCCAGCAGTGAAGCGGGACTAGCGAACACCGGGGAGCTGTTTTTT. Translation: CASSEAGLANTGELFF.

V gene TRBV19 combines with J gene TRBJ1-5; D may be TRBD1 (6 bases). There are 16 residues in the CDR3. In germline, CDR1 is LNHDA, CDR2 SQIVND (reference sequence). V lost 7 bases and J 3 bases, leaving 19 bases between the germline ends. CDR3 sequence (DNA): TGTGCCAGTACCGAAATAAAGGACAGAAACAATCAGCCCCAGCATTTT. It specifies CASTEIKDRNNQPQHF.

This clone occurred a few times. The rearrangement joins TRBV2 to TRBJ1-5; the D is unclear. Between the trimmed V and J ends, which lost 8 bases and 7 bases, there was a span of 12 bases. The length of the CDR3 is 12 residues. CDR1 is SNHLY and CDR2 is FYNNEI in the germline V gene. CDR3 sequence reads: CASQRAGQPQHF. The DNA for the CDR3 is TGTGCCAGCCAGCGGGCCGGGCAGCCCCAGCATTTT.

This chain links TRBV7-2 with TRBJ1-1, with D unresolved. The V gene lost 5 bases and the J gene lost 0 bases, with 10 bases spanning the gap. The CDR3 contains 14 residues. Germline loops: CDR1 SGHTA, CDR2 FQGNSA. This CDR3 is CASSLYLMNTEAFF. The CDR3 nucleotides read TGTGCCAGCAGCCTATACCTCATGAACACTGAAGCTTTCTTT.

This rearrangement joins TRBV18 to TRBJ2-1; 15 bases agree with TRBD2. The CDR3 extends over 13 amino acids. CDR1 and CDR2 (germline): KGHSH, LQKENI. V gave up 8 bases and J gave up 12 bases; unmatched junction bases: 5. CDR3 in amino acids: CASGGLAGGWQFF. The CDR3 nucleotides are TGTGCCAGCGGGGGACTAGCGGGAGGTTGGCAGTTCTTC. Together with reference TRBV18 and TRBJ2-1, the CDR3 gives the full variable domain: NAGVMQNPRHLVRRRGQEARLRCSPMKGHSHVYWYRQLPEEGLKFMVYLQKENIIDESGMPKERFSAEFPKEGPSILRIQQVVRGDSAAYFCASGGLAGGWQFFGPGTRLTVL.

The CDR3: CASSLNEANTEAFF. The DNA of the CDR3 is TGTGCCAGCAGCTTAAACGAGGCTAACACTGAAGCTTTCTTT. V gene TRBV7-3 combines with J gene TRBJ1-1; D is unresolved. V shed 1 base and J shed 2 bases, with 8 bases lying between them. CDR3 size: 14 residues. The germline CDR1 and CDR2 sequences are SGHTA and FQGTGA.

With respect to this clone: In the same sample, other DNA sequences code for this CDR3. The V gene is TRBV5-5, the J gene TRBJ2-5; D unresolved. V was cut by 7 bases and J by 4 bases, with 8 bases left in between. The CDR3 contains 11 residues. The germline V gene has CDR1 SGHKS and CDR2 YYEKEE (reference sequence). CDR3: CASSRRETQYF. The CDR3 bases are TGTGCCAGCTCCCGTCGAGAGACCCAGTACTTC.

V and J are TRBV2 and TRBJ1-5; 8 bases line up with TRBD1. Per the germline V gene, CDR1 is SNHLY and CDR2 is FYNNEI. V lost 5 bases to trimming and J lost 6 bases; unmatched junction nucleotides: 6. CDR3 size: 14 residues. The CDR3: CASSYQGASQPQHF. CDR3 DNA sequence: TGTGCCAGCAGTTACCAGGGGGCTAGTCAGCCCCAGCATTTT.

The CDR3 nucleotides are TGTGCCACCAGCACCATCACTGGGCTAGCGGGAGAGACCGGGGAGCTGTTTTTT. Protein: CATSTITGLAGETGELFF. The V and J genes are TRBV15 and TRBJ2-2; TRBD2 aligns across 10 bases. CDR1 LNHNV and CDR2 YYDKDF come from the germline V gene (reference sequence). The length of the CDR3 is 18 residues. V dropped 4 bases and J dropped 5; count of bases not matched to a gene: 13.

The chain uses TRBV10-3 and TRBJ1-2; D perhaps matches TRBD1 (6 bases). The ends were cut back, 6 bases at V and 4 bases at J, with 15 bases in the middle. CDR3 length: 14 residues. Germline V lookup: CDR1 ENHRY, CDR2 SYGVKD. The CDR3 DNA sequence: TGTGCCATCAGGGAGGGGTGGGACACCTATGGCTACACCTTC. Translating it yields CAIREGWDTYGYTF.

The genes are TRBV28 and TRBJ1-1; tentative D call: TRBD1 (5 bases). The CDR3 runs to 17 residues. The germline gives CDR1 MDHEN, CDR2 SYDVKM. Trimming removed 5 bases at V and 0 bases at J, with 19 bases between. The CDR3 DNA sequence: TGTGCCAGCAGTCATACCTTCTTAGACAGACTGAACACTGAAGCTTTCTTT. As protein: CASSHTFLDRLNTEAFF.

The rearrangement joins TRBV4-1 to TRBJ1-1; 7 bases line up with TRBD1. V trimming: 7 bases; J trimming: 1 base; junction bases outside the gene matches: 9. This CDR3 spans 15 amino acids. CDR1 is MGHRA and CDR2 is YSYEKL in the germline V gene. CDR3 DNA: TGCGCCAGCACCACTGAGGGGGCGCGGAACACTGAAGCTTTCTTT. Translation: CASTTEGARNTEAFF.

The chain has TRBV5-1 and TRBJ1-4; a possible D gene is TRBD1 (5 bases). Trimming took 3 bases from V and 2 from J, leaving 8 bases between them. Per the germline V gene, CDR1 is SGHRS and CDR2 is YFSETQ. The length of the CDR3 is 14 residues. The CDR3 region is CASSSDSTNEKLFF. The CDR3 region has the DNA TGCGCCAGCAGCTCCGACAGTACTAATGAAAAACTGTTTTTT.

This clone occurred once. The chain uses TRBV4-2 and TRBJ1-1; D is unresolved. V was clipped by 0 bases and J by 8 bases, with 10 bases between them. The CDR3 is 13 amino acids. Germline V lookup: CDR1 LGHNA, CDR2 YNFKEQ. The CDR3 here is CASSQDGVQEAFF. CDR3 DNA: TGTGCCAGCAGCCAAGACGGGGTTCAGGAAGCTTTCTTT.

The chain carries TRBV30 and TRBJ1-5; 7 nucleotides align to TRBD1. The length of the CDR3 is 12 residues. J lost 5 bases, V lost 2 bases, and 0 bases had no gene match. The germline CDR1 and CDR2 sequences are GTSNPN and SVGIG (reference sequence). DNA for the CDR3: TGTGCCTGGAGTAGGGGGCATCAGCCCCAGCATTTT. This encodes CAWSRGHQPQHF.

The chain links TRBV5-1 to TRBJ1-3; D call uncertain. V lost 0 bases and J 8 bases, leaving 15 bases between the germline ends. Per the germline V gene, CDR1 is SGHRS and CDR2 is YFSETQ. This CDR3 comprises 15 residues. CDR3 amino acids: CASSLDPGIADTIYF. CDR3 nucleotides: TGCGCCAGCAGCTTGGATCCGGGTATTGCGGACACCATATATTTT.

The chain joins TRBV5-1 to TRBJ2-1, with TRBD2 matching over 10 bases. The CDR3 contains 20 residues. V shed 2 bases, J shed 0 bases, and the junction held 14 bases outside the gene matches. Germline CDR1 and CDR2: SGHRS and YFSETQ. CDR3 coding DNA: TGCGCCAGCAGCTTCCCCGGACTAGCGGTCGATGGGACCTCCTACAATGAGCAGTTCTTC. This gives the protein CASSFPGLAVDGTSYNEQFF.